This is a list of T cell receptor beta chains from one sample in a study of T cell repertoires in cytomegalovirus infection. TCRdb redid the calling of the reads with MiXCR, one entry per CDR3 protein. In the table there are 150,000 to 180,000 distinct CDR3 sequences, roughly a quarter of which are singletons. Sequencing was done on a sample of PBMCs. The receptors here all came from a human donor in good health (CMV status not recorded). Some clones in this sample may be carry-over from other donors' samples. Each CDR3 is given with its conserved first and last residue. The D gene is left open where the match is weak. Clone size is given for some rows only: seen once, a few or many times, or a class if the clone is expanded.

clone size	J gene	D gene	V gene	CDR3 DNA	CDR3 protein
NA	TRBJ2-7	TRBD1	TRBV5-6	TGTGCCAGCAGCTCACGGAGAAGGGGGCGGAGGAACGAGCAGTACTTC	CASSSRRRGRRNEQYF
many	TRBJ2-1	TRBD2	TRBV9	TGTGCCAGCAGCTCCCTAGCGGGATCATCCTACAATGAGCAGTTCTTC	CASSSLAGSSYNEQFF
few	TRBJ2-1	TRBD2	TRBV7-2	TGTGCCAGCAGCTCCACGGGACTAGCGAACAATGAGCAGTTCTTC	CASSSTGLANNEQFF
NA	TRBJ2-3	TRBD2	TRBV6-5	TGTGCCAGCAGTTACGGGGGGGCAGATACGCAGTATTTT	CASSYGGADTQYF
many	TRBJ2-2	NA	TRBV7-8	TGTGCCAGCAGCTTGCGGTCCGGGGTAAACACCGGGGAGCTGTTTTTT	CASSLRSGVNTGELFF
many	TRBJ2-2	TRBD2	TRBV7-2	TGTGCCAGCAGGCGGGGGGACACCGGGGAGCTGTTTTTT	CASRRGDTGELFF
many	TRBJ1-1	NA	TRBV12-3/TRBV12-4	TGTGCCAGCAGTTTAGGGGGACACCTTGAAGCTTTCTTT	CASSLGGHLEAFF
few	TRBJ2-7	TRBD2	TRBV4-1	TGCGCCAGCAGCCAAGAAGAGTACGGGGGAGGGGCAAGTTACGAGCAGTACTTC	CASSQEEYGGGASYEQYF
few	TRBJ1-3	TRBD1	TRBV6-1	TGTGCCAGCAGTACACAGGGGGTGATGTCTGGAAACACCATATATTTT	CASSTQGVMSGNTIYF
NA	TRBJ1-4	TRBD1	TRBV28	TGTGCCAGCAGCACATCAGGGGGGTCAACTAATGAAAAACTGTTTTTT	CASSTSGGSTNEKLFF
few	TRBJ2-1	NA	TRBV5-6	TGTGCCAGCAGCTTGACCTTCGATGAGCAGTTCTTC	CASSLTFDEQFF
once	TRBJ2-5	TRBD2	TRBV20-1	TGCAGTGCTAGAGTAGGGACTAGCGGGAGAGAGACCCAGTACTTC	CSARVGTSGRETQYF
NA	TRBJ2-2	NA	TRBV29-1	TGCAGCGTTGAGGGCAGTAACACCGGGGAGCTGTTTTTT	CSVEGSNTGELFF
few	TRBJ2-5	TRBD1	TRBV15	TGTGCCACCAGCAGTCCAGGGGGCGCTGGGTTTGTGAAGACCCAGTACTTC	CATSSPGGAGFVKTQYF
NA	TRBJ2-7	NA	TRBV28	TGTGCCAGCAGTTTATCTGGCCTTCCAGACTACGAGCAGTACTTC	CASSLSGLPDYEQYF
many	TRBJ1-3	NA	TRBV7-8	TGTGCCAGCAGCCCCGGAACCGGGAACACCATATATTTT	CASSPGTGNTIYF
many	TRBJ2-3	NA	TRBV7-6	TGTGCCAGCAGCTTAGGTGGACCCCCGGATACGCAGTATTTT	CASSLGGPPDTQYF
NA	TRBJ1-1	NA	TRBV5-4	TGTGCCAGCAGCTTGAAGGGTCTGGGTACTGAAGCTTTCTTT	CASSLKGLGTEAFF
many	TRBJ1-1	NA	TRBV6-2/TRBV6-3	TGTGCCAGCAGTTTAACAAACACTGAAGCTTTCTTT	CASSLTNTEAFF
few	TRBJ1-1	NA	TRBV7-9	TGTGCCAGCAGCTTAGGTACAGGAGTGAACACTGAAGCTTTCTTT	CASSLGTGVNTEAFF
NA	TRBJ2-3	NA	TRBV20-1	TGCAGTGCTAGAGGGGATTCAGATACGCAGTATTTT	CSARGDSDTQYF
NA	TRBJ2-7	TRBD2	TRBV7-9	TGTGCCAGCAGCCTCGGACTAGTCTACGAGCAGTACTTC	CASSLGLVYEQYF
NA	TRBJ2-5	NA	TRBV28	TGTGCCAGCAGTTTCTTTAGGGAGGCTCAAGAGACCCAGTACTTC	CASSFFREAQETQYF
many	TRBJ1-1	TRBD1	TRBV28	TGTGCCAGCAGTTCCCCTCGGACAGGAACTAACACTGAAGCTTTCTTT	CASSSPRTGTNTEAFF
few	TRBJ2-1	NA	TRBV12-3/TRBV12-4	TGTGCCAGCAGTGGGGGTGTGTTCTACAATGAGCAGTTCTTC	CASSGGVFYNEQFF
few	TRBJ2-7	TRBD1	TRBV4-1	TGCGCCAGCAGCGGTACCGGGACAGGGAGGTTGGAGCAGTACTTC	CASSGTGTGRLEQYF